The clone carrying this T cell receptor beta chain appeared many times. Its antigen is still unknown. The sample originates from a study of early T cells in non-severe SARS-CoV-2 infection. The wider study: Sequenced material consisted of bulk RNA (from unsorted whole blood), and chains were unpaired.

Individual cDNA molecules were tagged with unique molecular identifiers, the study reported. Each CDR3 protein is one row after TCRdb ran MiXCR on the 5' RACE reads. The sample consists of around 40,000 distinct CDR3 sequences, 5.5% to 7% of them appearing once. The V gene's germline CDR1 is DFQATT and CDR2 SNEGSKA (reference sequence). V dropped 3 bases and J dropped 5; count of bases not matched to a gene: 1. This CDR3 has 14 amino acids. Study-wide points: Clonotype matching in VDJdb favored anti-spike CD8 responses and did not capture private and CD4 specificities.

The sample consisted of whole blood. This TCR derives from an adult who was a healthcare worker with PCR-confirmed SARS-CoV-2 infection or an uninfected control (not recorded which). This chain links TRBV20-1 with TRBJ2-1, with 13 bases lining up with TRBD2. This chain's CDR3 is CSARGLAGHNEQFF. In DNA form, the CDR3 reads TGCAGTGCTAGGGGACTAGCGGGACACAATGAGCAGTTCTTC.